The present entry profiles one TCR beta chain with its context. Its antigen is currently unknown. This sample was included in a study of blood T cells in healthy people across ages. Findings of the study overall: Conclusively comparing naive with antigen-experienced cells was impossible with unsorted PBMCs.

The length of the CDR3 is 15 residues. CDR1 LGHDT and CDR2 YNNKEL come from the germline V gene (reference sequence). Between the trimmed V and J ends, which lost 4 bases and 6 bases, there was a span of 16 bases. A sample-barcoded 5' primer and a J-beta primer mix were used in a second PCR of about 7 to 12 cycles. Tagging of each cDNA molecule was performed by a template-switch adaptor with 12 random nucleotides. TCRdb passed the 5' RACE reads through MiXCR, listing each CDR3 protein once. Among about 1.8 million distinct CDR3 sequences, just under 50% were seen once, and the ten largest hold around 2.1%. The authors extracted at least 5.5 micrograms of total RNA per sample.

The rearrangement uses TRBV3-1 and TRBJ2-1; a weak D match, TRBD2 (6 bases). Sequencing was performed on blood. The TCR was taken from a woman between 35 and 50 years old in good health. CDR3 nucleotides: TGTGCCAGCAGCCGTGCTGGCTCCGGGGGCAATGAGCAGTTCTTC. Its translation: CASSRAGSGGNEQFF.